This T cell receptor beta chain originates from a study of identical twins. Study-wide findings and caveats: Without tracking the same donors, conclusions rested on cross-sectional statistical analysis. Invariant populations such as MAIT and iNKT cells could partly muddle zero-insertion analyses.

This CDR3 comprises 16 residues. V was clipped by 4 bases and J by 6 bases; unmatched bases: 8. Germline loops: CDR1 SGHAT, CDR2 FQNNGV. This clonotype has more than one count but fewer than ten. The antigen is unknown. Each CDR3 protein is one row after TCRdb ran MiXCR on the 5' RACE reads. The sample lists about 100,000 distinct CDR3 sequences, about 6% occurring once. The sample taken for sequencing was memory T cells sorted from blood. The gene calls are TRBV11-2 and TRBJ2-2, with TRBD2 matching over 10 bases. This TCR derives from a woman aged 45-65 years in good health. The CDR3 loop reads CASSSLSGRWAGELFF. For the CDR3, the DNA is TGTGCCAGCAGCTCCCTTAGCGGGAGGTGGGCCGGGGAGCTGTTTTTT.